Below are 26 T cell receptor beta chains sequenced from a single sample in a study of blood T cell repertoires in COVID-19. Profiled with immunoSEQ multiplex PCR; TCRdb holds only in-frame clones, not every one. The repertoire holds approximately 280,000 clones, with roughly 88% as singletons. Material: peripheral blood. Receptors originate from a man aged 18-30 years with active or convalescent COVID-19.

This chain uses TRBV6-5 with TRBJ2-1; D is undetermined. V dropped 5 bases and J dropped 6 bases, with 8 bases sitting between them. The CDR3 runs 12 residues. Germline V gives CDR1 MNHEY, CDR2 SVGAGI. As DNA, the CDR3 is TGTGCCAGCAGTCTAGATACCAATGAGCAGTTCTTC. Its translation is CASSLDTNEQFF.

The V and J genes are TRBV7-6 and TRBJ2-2, with D tentatively TRBD2 (6 bases). Germline V gene data show CDR1 as SGHVS and CDR2 as FNYEAQ. CDR3 size: 15 residues. Trimming took 3 bases from V and 0 from J, leaving 8 bases between them. CDR3 amino acids: CASSLEGPNTGELFF. CDR3 DNA: TGTGCCAGCAGCTTGGAGGGCCCGAACACCGGGGAGCTGTTTTTT.

V gene TRBV5-1 combines with J gene TRBJ2-7; possibly TRBD1 for D (6 bases). Trimming removed 5 bases at V and 7 bases at J, with 16 bases between. The CDR3 has 13 amino acids. Germline V gives CDR1 SGHRS, CDR2 YFSETQ. The CDR3 loop is CASSWDTSGEQYF. CDR3 nucleotides: TGCGCCAGCAGTTGGGACACCTCGGGTGAGCAGTACTTC.

This chain links TRBV7-8 with TRBJ1-6; no clear D. V lost 4 bases and J lost 7, with 20 bases in between. This CDR3 contains 17 residues. From germline, CDR1 is SGHVS and CDR2 FQNEAQ. The CDR3 sequence is CASSSPLVESANSPLHF. CDR3 sequence (DNA): TGTGCCAGCAGCTCCCCCCTGGTAGAGAGTGCCAATTCACCCCTCCACTTT.

J is TRBJ2-7 and V is TRBV13; no definite D call. This CDR3 comprises 15 residues. Germline lookup yields CDR1 PRHDT and CDR2 FYEKMQ (reference sequence). V gave up 5 bases and J gave up 2 bases, with 16 bases separating them. The CDR3, as DNA: TGTGCCAGCAGCCCCACCCCCGGCGGAGCCTACGAGCAGTACTTC. It specifies CASSPTPGGAYEQYF.

V and J are TRBV6-5 and TRBJ2-1; 8 bases are shared with TRBD2. This CDR3 spans 15 amino acids. CDR1 is MNHEY and CDR2 is SVGAGI in the germline V gene. With 7 bases clipped from V and 7 bases from J, the junction kept 12 bases outside the gene matches. CDR3 protein: CASIHGSGGLNEQFF. CDR3 in DNA: TGTGCCAGCATTCACGGATCGGGGGGGCTGAATGAGCAGTTCTTC.

The chain carries TRBV10-3 and TRBJ1-2; D gene unclear. This CDR3 has 14 residues. With 2 bases removed from V and 0 bases from J, the gap between germline ends came to 7 bases. Germline lookup yields CDR1 ENHRY and CDR2 SYGVKD. The CDR3 DNA follows: TGTGCCATCAGTGAGGGGGAGACTAACTATGGCTACACCTTC. It translates to CAISEGETNYGYTF.

This rearrangement joins TRBV11-2 to TRBJ2-3; D is possibly TRBD2 (5 bases). Germline loops: CDR1 SGHAT, CDR2 FQNNGV. This CDR3 is built from 13 residues. V lost 3 bases and J 4 bases, leaving 8 bases between the germline ends. The CDR3 nucleotides read TGTGCCAGCAGCTTGGACGGGGCAGATACGCAGTATTTT. The encoded protein is CASSLDGADTQYF.

The chain has TRBV11-2 and TRBJ1-1; no clear D. V dropped 0 bases and J dropped 0 bases, with 8 bases sitting between them. Germline V gene lookup returns CDR1 SGHAT and CDR2 FQNNGV. This CDR3 region has 15 residues. CDR3 in DNA: TGTGCCAGCAGCTTAGATAGTCCCTTGAACACTGAAGCTTTCTTT. This translates into CASSLDSPLNTEAFF.

This rearrangement joins TRBV5-1 to TRBJ1-2; 8 nucleotides line up with TRBD1. Losses at the gene ends were 4 bases for V and 3 bases for J; bases not matched to a gene: 5. The CDR3 consists of 14 residues. Germline V gene data show CDR1 as SGHRS and CDR2 as YFSETQ. The CDR3, as DNA: TGCGCCAGCAGCGCGGACAGGGATCACTATGGCTACACCTTC. Its protein is CASSADRDHYGYTF.

V usage is TRBV7-9 and J usage is TRBJ2-1; the match to TRBD2 covers 12 bases. Losses at the gene ends were 5 bases for V and 3 bases for J; bases not matched to a gene: 5. CDR3 length: 16 residues. Germline V lookup: CDR1 SEHNR, CDR2 FQNEAQ (reference sequence). As DNA, the CDR3 is TGTGCCAGCAGCCCCTCGGGACTAGCGGGCTACAATGAGCAGTTCTTC. It encodes CASSPSGLAGYNEQFF.

This clone was observed a single time. This chain links TRBV6-2 or TRBV6-3 with TRBJ1-2, with D possibly being TRBD1 (5 bases). In germline, CDR1 is MNHEY, CDR2 SVGEGT. Trimming took 0 bases from V and 3 from J, leaving 20 bases between them. The CDR3 consists of 18 residues. CDR3 sequence (DNA): TGTGCCAGCAGTTACTCGACCAGGGTGGATTTCTTAGACTATGGCTACACCTTC. Amino acid sequence: CASSYSTRVDFLDYGYTF.

The CDR3 loop reads CASSGSGGKNTGELFF. The CDR3 DNA sequence: TGCGCCAGCAGCGGTAGCGGGGGAAAAAACACCGGGGAGCTGTTTTTT. This sequence joins TRBV4-1 and TRBJ2-2, with 9 bases aligning to TRBD2. J was trimmed by 2 bases and V by 5 bases; bases with no gene match: 6. Germline CDR1 MGHRA, CDR2 YSYEKL. This CDR3 has 16 amino acids.

A few counts support this clone. The gene calls are TRBV5-1 and TRBJ2-7, with 7 bases aligning to TRBD2. This CDR3 has 16 residues. With 0 bases clipped from V and 0 bases from J, the junction kept 6 bases outside the gene matches. Germline values: CDR1 SGHRS, CDR2 YFSETQ. The CDR3 here is CASSLEAGVDSYEQYF. The CDR3, as DNA: TGCGCCAGCAGCTTGGAGGCGGGGGTGGACTCCTACGAGCAGTACTTC.

The rearrangement links TRBV10-2 to TRBJ2-1; weak D call: TRBD2 (6 bases). Germline-derived CDR1 and CDR2 are WSHSY and SAAADI. V was pared by 5 bases and J by 8 bases, with 19 bases between. The CDR3 covers 15 residues. The CDR3 here is CASSIRDSFGYEQFF. The CDR3 nucleotides are TGCGCCAGCAGTATACGGGACTCCTTCGGCTATGAGCAGTTCTTC.

CDR3 nucleotide sequence: TGTGCCAGTAGTCTAAGGACAGTATATAGCAATCAGCCCCAGCATTTT. This encodes CASSLRTVYSNQPQHF. This rearrangement joins TRBV19 to TRBJ1-5; TRBD1 might be the D (6 bases). The CDR3 spans 16 residues. Trimming removed 5 bases at V and 0 bases at J, with 14 bases between. Germline CDR1 reads LNHDA; CDR2 reads SQIVND (reference sequence).

The V and J genes are TRBV13 and TRBJ2-1; perhaps TRBD1 as D (6 bases). The V and J ends lost 0 bases and 2 bases respectively, with 14 bases between them. The germline V gene has CDR1 PRHDT and CDR2 FYEKMQ (reference sequence). The CDR3 sequence is 17 residues long. The CDR3 is CASSLGGGRGTYNEQFF. In nucleotides, the CDR3 is TGTGCCAGCAGCTTAGGGGGTGGCAGGGGTACCTACAATGAGCAGTTCTTC. Together with reference TRBV13 and TRBJ2-1, the CDR3 gives the full variable domain: AAGVIQSPRHLIKEKRETATLKCYPIPRHDTVYWYQQGPGQDPQFLISFYEKMQSDKGSIPDRFSAQQFSDYHSELNMSSLELGDSALYFCASSLGGGRGTYNEQFFGPGTRLTVL.

This clone has just a few counts. This chain links TRBV19 with TRBJ2-2, with D perhaps TRBD2 (6 bases). The CDR3 is made up of 15 amino acids. CDR1 LNHDA and CDR2 SQIVND come from the germline V gene (reference sequence). Trimming stripped 3 bases from V and 6 bases from J, with 14 bases between. The CDR3 DNA reads TGTGCCAGTAGTATTCCCGGGACTCAGGCCGGGGAGCTGTTTTTT. Translating gives CASSIPGTQAGELFF.

The chain carries TRBV24-1 and TRBJ1-6, with 9 bases identical to TRBD1. J gave up 9 bases and V 3 bases, and 8 bases lay outside the gene matches. Germline V gene data show CDR1 as KGHDR and CDR2 as SFDVKD. The CDR3 runs to 16 residues. In DNA form, the CDR3 reads TGTGCCACCAGTGATAAGGGACAGGGCCTCGGTTCACCCCTCCACTTT. The encoded protein is CATSDKGQGLGSPLHF.

The chain is built from TRBV12-5 and TRBJ1-5; no clear D. CDR1 and CDR2 from the germline V gene are LGHNT and FRNRAP. V lost 5 bases and J 5 bases, leaving 19 bases between the germline ends. The CDR3 covers 16 residues. CDR3 protein: CASGLNKQKADQPQHF. The CDR3 region has the DNA TGTGCTAGTGGTCTTAACAAACAAAAGGCGGATCAGCCCCAGCATTTT.

V gene TRBV2 combines with J gene TRBJ2-7; weak D call: TRBD1 (6 bases). Germline V gene sequence: CDR1 SNHLY, CDR2 FYNNEI. V dropped 7 bases and J dropped 3 bases, with 16 bases sitting between them. The CDR3 extends over 14 amino acids. CDR3 loop: CASTPEGQSYEQYF. CDR3 bases: TGTGCCAGCACCCCGGAAGGACAGAGCTACGAGCAGTACTTC.

This rearrangement joins TRBV4-1 to TRBJ1-2; D is ambiguous. CDR1 and CDR2 from the germline V gene are MGHRA and YSYEKL. V dropped 8 bases and J dropped 0 bases, with 7 bases sitting between them. The CDR3 has 12 amino acids. This CDR3 reads CASHGANYGYTF. DNA of the CDR3: TGCGCCAGCCACGGGGCTAACTATGGCTACACCTTC.

J is TRBJ1-2 and V is TRBV7-3, with 9 bases identical to TRBD1. The trim removed 5 bases at V and 6 bases at J, leaving 4 bases unmatched. This CDR3 region has 13 residues. The V gene's germline CDR1 is SGHTA and CDR2 FQGTGA. The DNA of the CDR3 is TGTGCCAGCAGCCTGGGACAGGGAGATGGCTACACCTTC. Its protein product is CASSLGQGDGYTF.

The chain links TRBV9 to TRBJ1-2, with 9 bases fitting TRBD1. Germline V gene data show CDR1 as SGDLS and CDR2 as YYNGEE. J was trimmed by 4 bases and V by 4 bases; bases with no gene match: 5. This CDR3 comprises 14 residues. In nucleotides, the CDR3 is TGTGCCAGCAGCTCCCTACAGGGGGCCTATGGCTACACCTTC. It codes for CASSSLQGAYGYTF.

This chain uses TRBV7-7 with TRBJ2-2; a weak D match, TRBD2 (5 bases). V was trimmed by 8 bases and J by 6 bases, leaving 7 bases between them. The CDR3 extends over 11 amino acids. Germline CDR1 SSHAT, CDR2 FNYEAQ (reference sequence). CDR3 region: CASRGSGELFF. The CDR3 coding sequence is TGTGCCAGCCGCGGGTCCGGGGAGCTGTTTTTT.

This chain uses TRBV6-5 with TRBJ1-1; TRBD1 matches at 7 bases. The CDR3 runs to 13 residues. The germline V gene has CDR1 MNHEY and CDR2 SVGAGI. The ends lost 6 bases at V and 3 bases at J; junction bases unmatched: 4. CDR3: CASRFQGDTEAFF. The CDR3 DNA sequence: TGTGCCAGCAGGTTTCAGGGGGACACTGAAGCTTTCTTT.